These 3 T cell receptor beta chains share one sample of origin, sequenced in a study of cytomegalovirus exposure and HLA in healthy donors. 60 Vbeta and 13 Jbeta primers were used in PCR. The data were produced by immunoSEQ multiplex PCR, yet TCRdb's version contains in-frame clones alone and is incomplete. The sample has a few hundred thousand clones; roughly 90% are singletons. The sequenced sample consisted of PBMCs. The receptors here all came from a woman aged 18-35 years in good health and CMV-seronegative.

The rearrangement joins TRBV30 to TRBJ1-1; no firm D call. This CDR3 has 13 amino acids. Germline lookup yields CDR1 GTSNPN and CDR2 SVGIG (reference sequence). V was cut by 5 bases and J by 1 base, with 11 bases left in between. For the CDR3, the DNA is TGTGCCTGGGGCAGGATTGCGAACACTGAAGCTTTCTTT. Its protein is CAWGRIANTEAFF.

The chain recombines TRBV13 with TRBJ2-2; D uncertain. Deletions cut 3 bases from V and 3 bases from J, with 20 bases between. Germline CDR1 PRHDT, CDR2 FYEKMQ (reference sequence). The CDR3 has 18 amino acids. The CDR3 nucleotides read TGTGCCAGCAGCTTCTATCCGCCAGTGGGCCACGACACCGGGGAGCTGTTTTTT. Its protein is CASSFYPPVGHDTGELFF.

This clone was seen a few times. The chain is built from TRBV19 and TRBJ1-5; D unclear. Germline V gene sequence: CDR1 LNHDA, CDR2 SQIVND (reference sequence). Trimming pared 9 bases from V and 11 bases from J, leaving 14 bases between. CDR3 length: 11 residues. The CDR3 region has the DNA TGTGCCAGCGCCCGAGGAATGGCCCAGCATTTT. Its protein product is CASARGMAQHF. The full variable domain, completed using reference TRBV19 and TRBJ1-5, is DGGITQSPKYLFRKEGQNVTLSCEQNLNHDAMYWYRQDPGQGLRLIYYSQIVNDFQKGDIAEGYSVSREKKESFPLTVTSAQKNPTAFYLCASARGMAQHFGDGTRLSIL.